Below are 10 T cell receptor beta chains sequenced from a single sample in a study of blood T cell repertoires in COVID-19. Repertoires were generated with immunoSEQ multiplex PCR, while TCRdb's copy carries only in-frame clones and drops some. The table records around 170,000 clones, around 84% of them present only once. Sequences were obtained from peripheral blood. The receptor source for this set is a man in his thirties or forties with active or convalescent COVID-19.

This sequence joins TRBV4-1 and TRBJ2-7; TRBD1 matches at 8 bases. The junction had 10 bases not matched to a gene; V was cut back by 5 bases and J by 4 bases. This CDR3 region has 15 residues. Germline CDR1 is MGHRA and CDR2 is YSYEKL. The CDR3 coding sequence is TGCGCCAGCAGCTACGGGCAGGGGGCGCTATACGAGCAGTACGTC. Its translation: CASSYGQGALYEQYV.

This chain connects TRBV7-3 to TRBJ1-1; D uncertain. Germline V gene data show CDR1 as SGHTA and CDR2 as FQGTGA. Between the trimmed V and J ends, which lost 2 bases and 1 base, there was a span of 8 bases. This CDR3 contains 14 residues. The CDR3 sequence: CASSLGSSNTEAFF. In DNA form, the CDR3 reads TGTGCCAGCAGCTTAGGCAGTTCGAACACTGAAGCTTTCTTT.

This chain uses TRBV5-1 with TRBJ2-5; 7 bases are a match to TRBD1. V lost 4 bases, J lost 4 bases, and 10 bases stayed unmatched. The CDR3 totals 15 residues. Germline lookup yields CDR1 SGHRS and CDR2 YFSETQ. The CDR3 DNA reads TGCGCCAGCAGCGTCTGGACAGGCGATAGAGAGACCCAGTACTTC. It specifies CASSVWTGDRETQYF.

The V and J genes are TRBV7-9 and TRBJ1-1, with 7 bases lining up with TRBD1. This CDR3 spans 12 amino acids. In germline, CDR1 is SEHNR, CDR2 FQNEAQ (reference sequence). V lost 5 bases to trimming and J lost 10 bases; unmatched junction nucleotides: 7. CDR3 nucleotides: TGTGCCAGCAGCGTCACAGGGGAGGTAGCTTTCTTT. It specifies CASSVTGEVAFF.

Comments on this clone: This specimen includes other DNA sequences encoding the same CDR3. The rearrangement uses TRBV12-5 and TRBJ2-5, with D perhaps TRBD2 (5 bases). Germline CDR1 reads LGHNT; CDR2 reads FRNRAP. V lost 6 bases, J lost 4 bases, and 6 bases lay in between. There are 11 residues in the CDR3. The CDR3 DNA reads TGTGCTAGTGGGAGCGGAGAGACCCAGTACTTC. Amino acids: CASGSGETQYF.

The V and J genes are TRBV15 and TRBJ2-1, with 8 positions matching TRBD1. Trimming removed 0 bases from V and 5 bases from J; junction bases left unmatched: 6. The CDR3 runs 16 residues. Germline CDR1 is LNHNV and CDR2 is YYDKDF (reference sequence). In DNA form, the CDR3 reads TGTGCCACCAGCAGAGAGTCCGGGACAGGAGACAATGAGCAGTTCTTC. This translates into CATSRESGTGDNEQFF.

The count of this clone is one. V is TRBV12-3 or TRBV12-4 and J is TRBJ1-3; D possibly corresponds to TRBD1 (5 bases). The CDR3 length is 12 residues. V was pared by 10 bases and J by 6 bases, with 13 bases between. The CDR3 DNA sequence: TGTGCCACCCACGGGGGGGTAAACACCATATATTTT. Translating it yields CATHGGVNTIYF.

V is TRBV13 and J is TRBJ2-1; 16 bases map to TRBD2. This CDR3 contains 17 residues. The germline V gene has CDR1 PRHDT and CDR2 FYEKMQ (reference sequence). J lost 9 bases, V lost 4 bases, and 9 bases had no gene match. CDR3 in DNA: TGTGCCAGCAGCTCTGGGACTAGCGGGGGGGCAGTTGGTGAGCAGTTCTTC. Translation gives CASSSGTSGGAVGEQFF.

As DNA, the CDR3 is TGTGCCAGCAGTTCCACAGTTAGGGGGGGGGAAGAGACCCAGTACTTC. This translates into CASSSTVRGGEETQYF. J is TRBJ2-5 and V is TRBV28; D might be TRBD2 (7 bases). The CDR3 has 16 residues. Between the trimmed V and J ends, which lost 4 bases and 3 bases, there was a span of 18 bases. Germline V lookup: CDR1 MDHEN, CDR2 SYDVKM.

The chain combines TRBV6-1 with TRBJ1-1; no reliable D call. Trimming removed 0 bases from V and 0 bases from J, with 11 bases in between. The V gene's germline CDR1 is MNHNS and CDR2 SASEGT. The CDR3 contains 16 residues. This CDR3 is CASSEAFQALNTEAFF. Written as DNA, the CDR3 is TGTGCCAGCAGTGAAGCATTTCAGGCTTTGAACACTGAAGCTTTCTTT.